This T cell receptor beta chain was recovered during a study of T cells in Graves' hyperthyroidism and ophthalmopathy. Study-level results: Separating ophthalmopathy from stable hyperthyroidism was achieved by a 13 V-J model.

To note about this clonotype: Its specificity is not known.

Germline trimming cut 6 bases from V and 3 bases from J; bases unmatched to any gene: 6. Germline V gene data show CDR1 as MNHNS and CDR2 as SASEGT. There are 15 residues in the CDR3. Amplification targeted TCR beta CDR3 regions from RNA transcripts. The study used the HTBI primer set for a first-round RT-PCR of the TCR CDR3. One entry per CDR3 protein results from TCRdb running MiXCR on the multiplex PCR reads. In the table there are roughly 300,000 distinct CDR3 sequences, over 15% of which are singletons. This TCR came from a woman between 50 and 59 years old with Graves' hyperthyroidism. Sequenced input: blood. V gene TRBV6-1 combines with J gene TRBJ2-1, with 9 bases that match TRBD1. CDR3 in DNA: TGTGCCAGCAGCGGGACAGGGCAGCTCTACAATGAGCAGTTCTTC. Residues: CASSGTGQLYNEQFF.